This T cell receptor beta chain is from a study of blood T cell repertoires in COVID-19. Whole-study context: Samples representing acute and convalescent COVID-19 were sourced from the United States, Italy and Spain.

Methods used by the authors: Amplification from reference gene primers served as the basis for estimated nucleated cell counts. Assay used: immunoSEQ multiplex PCR; TCRdb lists only in-frame clones, some missing. The DNA was the basis for D and trimming; V, J and clone size are from that table. The sample has 310,000 or so clones, 85% to 90% seen once. This clonotype originated in a man in his 70s with acute or convalescent COVID-19. Sample: peripheral blood.

The CDR3 region is CASSPWTRSVEQYF. The CDR3 DNA is TGTGCCAGCTCACCATGGACTAGATCGGTCGAGCAGTACTTC. V gene TRBV18 combines with J gene TRBJ2-7; TRBD2 matches 7 bases. The V segment lost 2 bases and the J segment 6 bases; nucleotides outside the gene matches: 7. Germline V gives CDR1 KGHSH, CDR2 LQKENI. This CDR3 has 14 amino acids. Combining the CDR3 with reference TRBV18 and TRBJ2-7 gives the whole variable domain NAGVMQNPRHLVRRRGQEARLRCSPMKGHSHVYWYRQLPEEGLKFMVYLQKENIIDESGMPKERFSAEFPKEGPSILRIQQVVRGDSAAYFCASSPWTRSVEQYFGPGTRLTVT.